This T cell receptor (beta chain) was obtained from a study of blood T cell repertoires in COVID-19. Study-level information: Sources were T cells, B-cell-depleted T cells, or PBMCs; the material itself was cDNA or gDNA.

V lost 0 bases, J lost 1 base, and 12 bases lay in between. CDR3 size: 15 residues. Germline V gene lookup returns CDR1 SQVTM and CDR2 ANQGSEA. Using immunoSEQ multiplex PCR, the repertoire was profiled, and TCRdb retains in-frame clones only, with some absent. The sample consists of 150,000 to 200,000 clones, more than 75% of them appearing once. The source is a woman between 50 and 59 years old with acute COVID-19. The sample consisted of PBMCs or T cells enriched from blood (not recorded which). This chain joins TRBV29-1 and TRBJ1-2; tentatively, D is TRBD1 (6 bases). The CDR3 sequence is CSVEDQDSNNYGYTF. The CDR3 bases are TGCAGCGTTGAAGATCAGGACAGTAATAACTATGGCTACACCTTC.